This T cell receptor (beta chain) was sequenced during a study of cytotoxic CD8 clonotypes in ibrutinib-treated CLL. Study overall: Patient counts were around 11 relapsed/refractory, around 15 treatment-naive and around 17 IGHV unmutated. After treatment lasting a median 12 months, range 6 to 36, response samples were collected.

V gave up 5 bases and J gave up 5 bases, with 18 bases separating them. This CDR3 has 15 amino acids. Germline V CDR1 and CDR2: SEHNR, FQNEAQ (reference sequence). Overall study findings and caveats: Age-matched healthy donor levels were exceeded by baseline clonality, which tracked circulating CD8+ T-cell counts. The clonality went up when patients responded to ibrutinib and dropped back toward baseline at progression.

Note on this clone: Its matching antigen is unknown.

Only in-frame clones appear in the TCRdb table, and some are missing; sequencing was by immunoSEQ multiplex PCR. The repertoire consists of almost 250,000 clones, with roughly 74% occurring once and the leading ten covering about 16%. The sequence came from a human donor with chronic lymphocytic leukemia. The chain joins TRBV7-9 to TRBJ1-2; D remains ambiguous. This specimen was PBMCs, taken after 24 months of ibrutinib treatment. CDR3 nucleotide sequence: TGTGCCAGCAGCCCCATCGGGGTTTCAGGTTATGGCTACACCTTC. As protein: CASSPIGVSGYGYTF.